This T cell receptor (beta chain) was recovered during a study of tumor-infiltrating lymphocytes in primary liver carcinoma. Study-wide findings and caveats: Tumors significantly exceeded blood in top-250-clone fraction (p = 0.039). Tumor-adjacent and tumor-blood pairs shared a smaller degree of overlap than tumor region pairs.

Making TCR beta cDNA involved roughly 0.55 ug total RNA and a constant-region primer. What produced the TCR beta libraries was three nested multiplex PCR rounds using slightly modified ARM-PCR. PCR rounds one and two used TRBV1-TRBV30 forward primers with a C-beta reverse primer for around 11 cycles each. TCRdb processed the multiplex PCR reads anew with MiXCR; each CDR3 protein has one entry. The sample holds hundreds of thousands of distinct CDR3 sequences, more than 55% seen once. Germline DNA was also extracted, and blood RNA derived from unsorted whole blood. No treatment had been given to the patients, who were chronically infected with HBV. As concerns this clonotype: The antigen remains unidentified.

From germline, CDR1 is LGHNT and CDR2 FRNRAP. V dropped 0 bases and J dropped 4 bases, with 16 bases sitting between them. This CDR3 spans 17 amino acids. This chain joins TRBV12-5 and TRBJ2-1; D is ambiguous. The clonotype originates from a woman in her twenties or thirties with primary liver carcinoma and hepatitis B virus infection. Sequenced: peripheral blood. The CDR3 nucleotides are TGTGCTAGTGGTTTGGTATTAGGTGGGTCCGAGTACAATGAGCAGTTCTTC. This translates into CASGLVLGGSEYNEQFF.